This paragraph covers one T cell receptor beta chain sequence. No antigen is known for it. This entry comes from a study of T cell repertoires in aging, cancer and after chemotherapy. Whole-study findings and limits: Untreated cancer patients had significantly lower blood TCR diversity than age-matched healthy donors.

Peripheral blood genomic DNA, not sorted cells or RNA, was the template. Rearranged V-D-J TRB sequences were amplified with a mixed TRB-A/B primer pool. TCRdb used MiXCR to reprocess the multiplex PCR reads, holding one entry per CDR3 protein. The repertoire includes about 500 distinct CDR3 sequences, roughly 58% of them detected once, and 61% sits in the top ten. The CDR3 loop spans 16 amino acids. The J segment lost 2 bases and the V segment lost 6 bases, leaving 9 bases of the junction unmatched. The germline V gene has CDR1 MNHEY and CDR2 SVGAGI. The chain has TRBV6-5 and TRBJ2-1, with 8 bases fitting TRBD2. Source material: blood. This TCR was recovered from a human donor with a blood cancer. Written as DNA, the CDR3 is TGTGCCAGCAGCCCTTCGGTCGGGGGGGCCTACAATGAGCAGTTCTTC. Amino acids: CASSPSVGGAYNEQFF.